The clone carrying this T cell receptor beta chain was detected only a few times. Its antigen is unknown. Through a sample-barcoded 5' primer and a J-beta primer mix, a second PCR was run for 7 to 11 cycles. Each CDR3 protein gets one entry after TCRdb re-called the 5' RACE reads with MiXCR. Of 1.5 million to 2 million distinct CDR3 sequences listed, around 35% are singletons. The draw of peripheral blood yielded ten milliliters from each donor. Researchers report isolating at least 7 million PBMCs per sample. The source of the sample is a study of blood T cells in healthy people across ages. Study conclusions and caveats: The study found more naive CD4+ cells and higher diversity in long-lived than aged donors. Diversity of TCR beta correlated strongly with naive T cell percentage.

Deletions cut 4 bases from V and 4 bases from J, with 7 bases between. The CDR3 loop spans 11 amino acids. Germline V gene lookup returns CDR1 GTSNPN and CDR2 SVGIG (reference sequence). The chain joins TRBV30 to TRBJ2-5; no definite D call. Sequencing used blood. The clonotype comes from a woman under 40 in good health. The CDR3 nucleotides read TGTGCCTGGAAGTTCCGAGAGACCCAGTACTTC. It specifies CAWKFRETQYF.